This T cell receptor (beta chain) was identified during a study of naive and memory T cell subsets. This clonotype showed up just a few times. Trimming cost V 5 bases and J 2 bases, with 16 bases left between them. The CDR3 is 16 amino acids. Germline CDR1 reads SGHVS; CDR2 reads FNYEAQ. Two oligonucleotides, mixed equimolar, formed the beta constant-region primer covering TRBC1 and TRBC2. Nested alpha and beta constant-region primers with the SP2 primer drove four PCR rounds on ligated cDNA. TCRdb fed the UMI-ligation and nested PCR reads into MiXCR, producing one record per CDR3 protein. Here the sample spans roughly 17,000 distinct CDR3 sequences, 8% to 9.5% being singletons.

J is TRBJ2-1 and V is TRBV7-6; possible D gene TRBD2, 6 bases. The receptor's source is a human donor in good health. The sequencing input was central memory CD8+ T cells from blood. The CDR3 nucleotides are TGTGCCAGCAGCCACAGCGTTGCGGGAACCTACAATGAGCAGTTCTTC. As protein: CASSHSVAGTYNEQFF.